These 9 T cell receptor beta chains came from one sample sequenced in a study of CD8+ T cells in alopecia areata (dated by TCRdb to 2016 to 2019). Reading the label with the study, this specimen's time point is: about 4 weeks on oral tofacitinib. What the treatment or condition label conveys for this sample: oral pan-JAK inhibitor, 5-10 mg twice daily. The library was built by means of the immunoSEQ multiplex PCR assay. To provide template for TCR sequencing, every sample had RNA extracted and reverse transcribed into cDNA. TCRdb provides this immuneACCESS table in a form limited to in-frame rearrangements. Some clones are lacking; in checked studies, under half of them reflect an unresolved V gene, and why the rest are absent is not known. This sample holds about 220,000 clones; under 60% were observed only once. The top ten hold 1.5% to 2% of the sample. The material sequenced was CD4+ T cells sorted from blood, taken at week 4, from a patient treated with tofacitinib. The origin of the receptors is a human donor with alopecia areata.

Turning to this clone: A junction end diverges from the germline sequence, so it may reflect a read error. This sequence joins TRBV10-3 and TRBJ1-4; possible D gene TRBD1, 5 bases. The CDR3 is made up of 14 amino acids. Germline V CDR1 and CDR2: ENHRY, SYGVKD. This CDR3 is CASSDFQGNEKLFF. CDR3 coding DNA: TGTGCCAGCAGTGATTTCCAGGGTAATGAAAAACTGTTTTTT.

Comments on this clone: Other DNA sequences within the sample encode an identical CDR3. The gene calls are TRBV9 and TRBJ1-1; D gene uncertain. There are 15 residues in the CDR3. With 0 bases removed from V and 0 bases from J, the gap between germline ends came to 9 bases. Germline-derived CDR1 and CDR2 are SGDLS and YYNGEE. This CDR3 is CASSVAGSLNTEAFF. CDR3 DNA: TGTGCCAGCAGCGTAGCGGGGTCTTTGAACACTGAAGCTTTCTTT.

CDR3 sequence (DNA): TGTGCCAGCAGCTTATTTTTGGGCAGCACAGATACGCAGTATTTT. Translation gives CASSLFLGSTDTQYF. The chain employs TRBV7-8 and TRBJ2-3; no definite D call. The CDR3 runs 15 residues. The V gene's germline CDR1 is SGHVS and CDR2 FQNEAQ. The V gene lost 2 bases and the J gene lost 0 bases, with 9 bases spanning the gap.

This clone was detected only once. This sequence joins TRBV29-1 and TRBJ1-1; 8 positions agree with TRBD1. Germline V gene lookup returns CDR1 SQVTM and CDR2 ANQGSEA. Trimming took 7 bases from V and 4 from J; bases not matched to a gene: 11. This CDR3 is 14 amino acids long. CDR3 nucleotide sequence: TGCAGCGCCTCCTCGACAGGGGAACCCACTGAAGCTTTCTTT. Translation: CSASSTGEPTEAFF.

In its sample, this clone was seen once. The chain uses TRBV9 and TRBJ1-1, with D hard to call. Trimming removed 0 bases at V and 0 bases at J, with 12 bases between. Germline CDR1 and CDR2: SGDLS and YYNGEE. This CDR3 comprises 16 residues. CDR3 amino acids: CASSVGIGDMNTEAFF. The DNA for the CDR3 is TGTGCCAGCAGCGTAGGTATTGGAGACATGAACACTGAAGCTTTCTTT.

This clone appeared a few times. The V call is TRBV30, the J call TRBJ2-3; a weak D match, TRBD2 (5 bases). Germline CDR1 GTSNPN, CDR2 SVGIG (reference sequence). The ends were cut back, 2 bases at V and 0 bases at J, with 6 bases in the middle. The CDR3 is 13 residues long. CDR3 DNA: TGTGCCTGGAGTACGGGGAGCACAGATACGCAGTATTTT. It yields the protein CAWSTGSTDTQYF.

The chain combines TRBV7-2 with TRBJ2-5; D gene unclear. V shed 5 bases and J shed 1 base, with 8 bases lying between them. The CDR3 has 13 amino acids. The germline V gene has CDR1 SGHTA and CDR2 FQGNSA. CDR3 nucleotide sequence: TGTGCCAGCAGCACGGACGGCCAAGAGACCCAGTACTTC. It yields the protein CASSTDGQETQYF.

J is TRBJ1-2 and V is TRBV6-1; TRBD1 matches at 7 bases. CDR3 length equals 13 residues. V was clipped by 5 bases and J by 7 bases; unmatched bases: 7. Germline V gene lookup returns CDR1 MNHNS and CDR2 SASEGT. CDR3 nucleotide sequence: TGTGCCAGCAGTAGGGAGGGGGCGGCTGGCTACACCTTC. It is translated as CASSREGAAGYTF.

V is TRBV30 and J is TRBJ2-3; a weak D match, TRBD2 (5 bases). This CDR3 contains 14 residues. Germline values: CDR1 GTSNPN, CDR2 SVGIG (reference sequence). The germline V and J ends were trimmed by 1 base and 5 bases, with 13 bases remaining between them. This chain's CDR3 is CAWSASQLVDTQYF. The DNA for the CDR3 is TGTGCCTGGAGTGCGTCACAACTAGTAGATACGCAGTATTTT.